This TCR beta chain was sequenced during a study of cytomegalovirus exposure and HLA in healthy donors. With 60 Vbeta and 13 Jbeta primers, the PCR was carried out. Profiling relied on immunoSEQ multiplex PCR, and the TCRdb table lists in-frame clones only, not all of them. The sample lists roughly 99,000 clones; roughly 80% were seen once. A remark on this clone: Its antigen is still unknown.

Study-wide results and caveats: Cytomegalovirus association was assigned to approximately 180 TCR beta chains. Association of a missense DCLRE1C variant with TCR beta V- and J-gene trimming was reported in a later analysis.

This CDR3 has 13 amino acids. Trimming pared 7 bases from V and 4 bases from J, leaving 11 bases between. Germline CDR1 LNHDA, CDR2 SQIVND (reference sequence). The origin of this receptor is a man in his sixties in good health and CMV-seropositive. The sample was PBMCs. This sequence joins TRBV19 and TRBJ1-3; a possible D gene is TRBD1 (5 bases). The CDR3, as DNA: TGTGCCAGTACTCCGCCAGGGGGAAACACCATATATTTT. Its translation: CASTPPGGNTIYF.